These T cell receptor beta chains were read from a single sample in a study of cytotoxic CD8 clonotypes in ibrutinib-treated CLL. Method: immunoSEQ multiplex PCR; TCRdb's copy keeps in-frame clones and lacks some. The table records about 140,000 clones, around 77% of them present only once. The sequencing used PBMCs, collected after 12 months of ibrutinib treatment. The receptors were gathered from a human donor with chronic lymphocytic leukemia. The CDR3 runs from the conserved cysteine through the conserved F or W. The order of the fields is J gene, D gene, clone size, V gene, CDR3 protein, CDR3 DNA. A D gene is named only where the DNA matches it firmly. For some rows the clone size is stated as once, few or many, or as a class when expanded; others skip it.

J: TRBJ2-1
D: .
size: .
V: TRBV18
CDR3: CASHAQGLVYNEQFF
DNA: TGTGCCAGCCACGCCCAGGGACTTGTCTACAATGAGCAGTTCTTC

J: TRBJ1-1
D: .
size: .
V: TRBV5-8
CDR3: CASTLRDILLGTEAFF
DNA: TGTGCCAGCACCCTTCGGGACATCCTTTTGGGCACTGAAGCTTTCTTT

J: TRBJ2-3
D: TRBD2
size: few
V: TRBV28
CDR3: CASSRGSRPDTQYF
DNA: TGTGCCAGCAGTCGCGGGAGTCGCCCAGATACGCAGTATTTT

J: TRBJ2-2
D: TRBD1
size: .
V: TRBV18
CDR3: CASSPQGDAGELFF
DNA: TGTGCCAGCTCACCCCAGGGGGATGCCGGGGAGCTGTTTTTT

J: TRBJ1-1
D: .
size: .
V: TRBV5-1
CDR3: CASSFGTPGGAFF
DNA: TGCGCCAGCAGCTTCGGGACACCCGGCGGAGCTTTCTTT

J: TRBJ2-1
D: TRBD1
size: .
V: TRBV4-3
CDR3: CASSQTSGTGYNEQFF
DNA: TGCGCCAGCAGCCAAACATCCGGGACAGGGTACAATGAGCAGTTCTTC

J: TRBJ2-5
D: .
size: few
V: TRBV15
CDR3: CATSRVGGGITTQETQYF
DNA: TGTGCCACCAGCAGAGTGGGAGGGGGGATTACTACACAAGAGACCCAGTACTTC

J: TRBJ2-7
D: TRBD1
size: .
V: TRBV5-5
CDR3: CASSLQGADEQYF
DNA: TGTGCCAGCAGCTTACAGGGGGCCGACGAGCAGTACTTC

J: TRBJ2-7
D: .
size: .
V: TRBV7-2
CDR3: CASSPHARGSSYEQYF
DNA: TGTGCCAGCAGCCCCCACGCCAGAGGAAGCTCCTACGAGCAGTACTTC

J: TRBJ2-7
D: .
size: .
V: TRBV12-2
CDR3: CATHGGEHSYEQYF
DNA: TGTGCAACCCACGGAGGGGAGCACTCCTACGAGCAGTACTTC

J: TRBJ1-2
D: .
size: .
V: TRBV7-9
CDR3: CASSSSYGYTF
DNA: TGTGCCAGCAGCTCCTCGTACGGCTACACCTTC

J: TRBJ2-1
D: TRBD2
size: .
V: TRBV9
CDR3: CASSVGRETFDEQFF
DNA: TGTGCCAGCAGCGTGGGGCGGGAGACTTTTGATGAGCAGTTCTTC

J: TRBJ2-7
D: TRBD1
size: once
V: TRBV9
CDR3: CASSEGQGFDEQYF
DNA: TGTGCCAGCAGCGAGGGACAGGGTTTTGACGAGCAGTACTTC

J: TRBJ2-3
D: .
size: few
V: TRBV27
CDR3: CASSLSALGTQYF
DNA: TGTGCCAGCAGTTTATCCGCACTCGGTACGCAGTATTTT

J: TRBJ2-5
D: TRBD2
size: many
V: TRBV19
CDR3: CASSMGLAGARGETQYF
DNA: TGTGCCAGTAGTATGGGTCTAGCGGGGGCCAGGGGAGAGACCCAGTACTTC

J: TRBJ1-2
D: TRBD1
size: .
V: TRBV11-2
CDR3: CASSRPGQGTSATF
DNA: TGTGCCAGCAGCCGACCGGGACAGGGTACTTCGGCTACCTTC

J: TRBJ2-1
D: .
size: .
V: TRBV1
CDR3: CTSSRGRDTSYNEQFF
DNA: TGCACCAGCAGCCGGGGCAGGGACACCAGCTACAATGAGCAGTTCTTC

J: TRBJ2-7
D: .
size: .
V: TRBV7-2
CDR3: CASSSSTHEQYF
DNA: TGTGCCAGCAGCTCTAGCACCCACGAGCAGTACTTC

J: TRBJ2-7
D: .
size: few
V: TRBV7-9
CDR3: CASSLVSYEQYF
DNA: TGTGCCAGCAGCTTGGTCTCCTACGAGCAGTACTTC

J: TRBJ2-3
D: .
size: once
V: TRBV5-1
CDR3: CASSLGLPRDTQYF
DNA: TGCGCCAGCAGCCTGGGACTCCCGAGAGATACGCAGTATTTT

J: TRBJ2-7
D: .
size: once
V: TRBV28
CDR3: CASSLTTSQYF
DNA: TGTGCCAGCAGTTTAACGACAAGTCAGTACTTC

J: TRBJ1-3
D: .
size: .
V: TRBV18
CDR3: CASSPDREGNTIYF
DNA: TGTGCCAGCTCACCTGACAGAGAGGGGAACACCATATATTTT

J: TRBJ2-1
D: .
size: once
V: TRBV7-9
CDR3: CASSPTYNEQFF
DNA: TGTGCCAGCAGCCCAACATACAATGAGCAGTTCTTC

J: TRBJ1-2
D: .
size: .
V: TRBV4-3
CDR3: CASSQDLAGQGYTF
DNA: TGCGCCAGCAGCCAAGATCTGGCAGGGCAAGGCTACACCTTC

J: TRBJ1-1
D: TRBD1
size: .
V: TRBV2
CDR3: CASSGGTGGVTEAFF
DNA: TGTGCCAGCAGTGGAGGGACAGGGGGCGTCACTGAAGCTTTCTTT

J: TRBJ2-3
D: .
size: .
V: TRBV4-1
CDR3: CASSPPGEDTQYF
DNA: TGCGCCAGCAGCCCGCCTGGTGAGGATACGCAGTATTTT

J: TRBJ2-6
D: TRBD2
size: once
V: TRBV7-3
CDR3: CASSLMGWTSGASGANVLTF
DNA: TGTGCCAGCAGCTTAATGGGTTGGACTAGCGGCGCCTCTGGGGCCAACGTCCTGACTTTC

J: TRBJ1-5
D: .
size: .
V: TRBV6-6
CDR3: CASSARPGGSNQPQHF
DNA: TGTGCCAGCAGTGCCAGGCCGGGGGGAAGCAATCAGCCCCAGCATTTT

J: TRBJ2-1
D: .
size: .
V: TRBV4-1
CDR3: CASSQDSYGELLHEQFF
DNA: TGCGCCAGCAGCCAAGATTCTTACGGAGAACTCCTCCATGAGCAGTTCTTC

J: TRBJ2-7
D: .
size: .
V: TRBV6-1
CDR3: CASSEYPDMSYEQYF
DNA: TGTGCCAGCAGTGAATACCCTGACATGTCCTACGAGCAGTACTTC

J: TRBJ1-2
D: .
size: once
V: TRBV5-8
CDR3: CASSLGGAGAISYGYTF
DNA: TGTGCCAGCAGCTTGGGAGGCGCAGGGGCTATATCCTATGGCTACACCTTC

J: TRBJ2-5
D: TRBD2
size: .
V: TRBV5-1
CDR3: CASALAGGATQYF
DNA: TGCGCCAGCGCTCTAGCGGGGGGGGCTACCCAGTACTTC

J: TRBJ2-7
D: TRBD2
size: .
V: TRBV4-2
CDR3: CASKPLAGQSSYEQYF
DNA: TGTGCCAGCAAGCCCTTAGCGGGACAAAGCTCCTACGAGCAGTACTTC

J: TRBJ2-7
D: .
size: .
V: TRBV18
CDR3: CASSPKSQGPSYEQYF
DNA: TGTGCCAGCTCACCCAAATCTCAGGGGCCCTCCTACGAGCAGTACTTC

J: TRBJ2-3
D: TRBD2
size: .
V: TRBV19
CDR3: CASSRLAEGGAQYF
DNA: TGTGCCAGTAGCCGACTAGCGGAGGGGGGGGCGCAGTATTTT

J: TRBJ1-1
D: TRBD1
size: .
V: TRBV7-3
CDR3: CASSLDRVSGTEAFF
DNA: TGTGCCAGCAGCCTAGACAGGGTTTCGGGCACTGAAGCTTTCTTT

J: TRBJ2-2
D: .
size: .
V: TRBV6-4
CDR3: CASSGGSGELFF
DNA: TGTGCCAGCAGTGGGGGGTCCGGGGAGCTGTTTTTT

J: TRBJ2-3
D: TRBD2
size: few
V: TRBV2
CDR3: CASSRTSVSTDTQYF
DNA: TGTGCCAGCAGTCGGACTAGCGTGAGCACAGATACGCAGTATTTT

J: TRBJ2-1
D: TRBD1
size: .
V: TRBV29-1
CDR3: CSVWYRDSQYNEQFF
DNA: TGCAGCGTTTGGTACCGGGACAGTCAGTACAATGAGCAGTTCTTC

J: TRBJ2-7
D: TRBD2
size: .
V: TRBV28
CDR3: CASSSGRAYEQYF
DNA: TGTGCCAGCAGTTCCGGGAGGGCCTACGAGCAGTACTTC

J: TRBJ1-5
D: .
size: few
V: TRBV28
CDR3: CASSLVRGGNQPQHF
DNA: TGTGCCAGCAGTTTGGTCAGGGGTGGCAATCAGCCCCAGCATTTT

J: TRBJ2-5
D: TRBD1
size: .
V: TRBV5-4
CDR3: CASSNTGTGDQTQYF
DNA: TGTGCCAGCAGCAACACCGGGACAGGGGATCAGACCCAGTACTTC

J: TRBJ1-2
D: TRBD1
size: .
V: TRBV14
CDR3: CASSHLNRDRGRWDYGYTF
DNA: TGTGCCAGCAGCCACCTTAACCGGGACAGGGGGCGGTGGGACTATGGCTACACCTTC

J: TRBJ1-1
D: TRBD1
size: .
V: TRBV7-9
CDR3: CASRGQASRNTEAFF
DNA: TGTGCCAGCAGAGGACAGGCCTCCAGGAACACTGAAGCTTTCTTT

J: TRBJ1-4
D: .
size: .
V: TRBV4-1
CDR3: CASSQGRGTNEKLFF
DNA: TGCGCCAGCAGCCAAGGGCGTGGGACTAATGAAAAACTGTTTTTT

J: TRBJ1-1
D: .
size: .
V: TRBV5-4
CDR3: CASSFRTASTEAFF
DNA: TGTGCCAGCAGCTTTAGGACGGCTAGCACTGAAGCTTTCTTT

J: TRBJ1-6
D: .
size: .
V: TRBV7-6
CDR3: CASSLGPGNSPLHF
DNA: TGTGCCAGCAGCTTAGGGCCAGGGAATTCACCCCTCCACTTT

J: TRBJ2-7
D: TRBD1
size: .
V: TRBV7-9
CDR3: CASSFRQGAHEQYF
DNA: TGTGCCAGCAGCTTCCGACAGGGTGCCCACGAGCAGTACTTC

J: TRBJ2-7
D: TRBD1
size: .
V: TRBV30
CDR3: CACPRVTGVSYEQYF
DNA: TGTGCCTGCCCCCGGGTGACAGGGGTTTCCTACGAGCAGTACTTC

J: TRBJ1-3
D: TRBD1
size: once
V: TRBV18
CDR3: CASSPGQGGNTIYF
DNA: TGTGCCAGCTCACCAGGACAGGGAGGGAACACCATATATTTT

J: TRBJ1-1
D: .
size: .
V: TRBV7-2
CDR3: CASSLLRGFTGGLNTEAFF
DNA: TGTGCCAGCAGCTTATTAAGGGGATTCACGGGAGGCTTGAACACTGAAGCTTTCTTT

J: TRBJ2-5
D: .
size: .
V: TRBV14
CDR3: CASSHQRRETQYF
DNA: TGTGCCAGCAGCCATCAAAGGAGGGAGACCCAGTACTTC

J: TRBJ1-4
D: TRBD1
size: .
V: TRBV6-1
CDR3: CASSEAMGQGGEKLFF
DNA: TGTGCCAGCAGTGAAGCCATGGGACAGGGTGGTGAAAAACTGTTTTTT

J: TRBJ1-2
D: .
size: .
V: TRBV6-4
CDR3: CASTPTEANYGYTF
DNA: TGTGCCAGCACTCCCACGGAAGCTAACTATGGCTACACCTTC

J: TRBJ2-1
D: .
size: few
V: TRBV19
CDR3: CASSLGQSSYNEQFF
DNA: TGTGCCAGTAGCCTTGGGCAAAGCTCCTACAATGAGCAGTTCTTC

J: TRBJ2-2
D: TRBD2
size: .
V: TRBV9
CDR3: CASSVVGGGPRTGELFF
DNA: TGTGCCAGCAGCGTAGTTGGGGGAGGGCCGCGTACCGGGGAGCTGTTTTTT

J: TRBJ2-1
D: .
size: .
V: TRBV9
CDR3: CASSVALTVNEQFF
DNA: TGTGCCAGCAGCGTAGCTCTCACAGTTAATGAGCAGTTCTTC

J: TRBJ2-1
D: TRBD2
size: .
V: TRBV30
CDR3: CAWSASGNEQFF
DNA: TGTGCCTGGAGTGCTAGCGGGAATGAGCAGTTCTTC